This T cell receptor beta chain was profiled in a study of blood T cell repertoires in COVID-19 (dated by TCRdb to the early 2020s). With regard to the full study: Samples covering the acute and convalescent phases of COVID-19 were provided by collaborators in the United States, Italy and Spain. The material from the prospective study consisted of cDNA or gDNA derived from T cells, B-cell-depleted T cells, or PBMCs. The dataset comprised deeply sampled blood TCRbeta repertoires from subjects exposed to, actively infected with, or recovered from COVID-19. A freely available public database, intended as a resource for researchers studying the immune response to SARS-CoV-2, is where the repertoires were released. Samples came from the ongoing ImmuneRACE study (first 160 participants) plus 1,254 subjects from 6 global collaborators. Sample metadata almost always included a de-identified subject ID, COVID-19 status, age in years and sex. HLA class I and class II types, where available, came from metadata supplied by the sample provider rather than from assay-based typing.

What the authors observed across the whole study: Clinical and demographic metadata were provided uncurated, with the amount varying by source and participant.

At the junction V is shortened by 5 bases and J by 2 bases; bases outside the gene matches: 13. The germline V gene yields KGHSH for CDR1 and LQKENI for CDR2. Counted from cysteine to phenylalanine, this CDR3 has 18 amino acids. This entry keeps only the CDR3 DNA: 54 bases, framed from base 1. The collaborating institutions used their own protocols to collect whole blood in K2EDTA tubes. Collaborator samples were shipped for TCRbeta analysis as frozen whole blood, isolated PBMCs, or DNA extracted from either sample type. In regard to this clone: Its antigen is not yet known. Base qualities are not at hand, and no much larger clone is one base apart.

TCRbeta CDR3 regions were amplified from genomic DNA by means of the immunoSEQ Assay, a bias-controlled multiplex PCR. The published analysis was carried out like this. Within the assay, amplification of reference gene primers was used to estimate how many nucleated cells each sample contained. To quantify the absolute abundance of each unique TCRbeta CDR3 rearrangement, sequence reads were collapsed and filtered. For each sample, productive Simpson clonality was calculated as the square root of Simpson's diversity index across productive rearrangements. Drawn from immuneACCESS, this table holds only the in-frame rearrangements with V and J called that TCRdb kept. Clones are partly lost; checked studies trace under half to an unresolved V gene and leave the rest unexplained. The V and J calls and clone size come from that table; D and trimming were worked out from the DNA. For this sample the table gives roughly 250,000 clones, of which approximately 78% were detected only once. The top ten clonotypes cover roughly 12% of the sample.

The TCR comes from a woman aged 55-69 years with active or convalescent COVID-19. Sequenced sample: peripheral blood. The chain links TRBV18 with TRBJ2-4; TRBD1 aligns with 9 central bases. CDR3 loop: CASSTGTGNSGTKNIQYF. The bases read TGTGCCAGCTCAACCGGGACAGGGAACTCAGGAACCAAAAACATTCAGTACTTC.